The 25 T cell receptor beta chains given below trace back to one sample, sequenced in a study of cytomegalovirus exposure and HLA in healthy donors. PCR primers comprised 60 Vbeta and 13 Jbeta primers. Produced via immunoSEQ multiplex PCR; TCRdb's table is partial and in-frame only. The table records 97,000 or so clones, 75% to 80% of them present only once. Sequencing was performed on PBMCs. These TCRs come from a male donor in good health and CMV-seropositive.

The chain employs TRBV5-6 and TRBJ2-2; 8 nucleotides agree with TRBD2. From germline, CDR1 is SGHDT and CDR2 YYEEEE. CDR3 length: 17 residues. Unmatched junction bases numbered 10, after V lost 2 bases and J lost 4 bases. The CDR3 loop reads CASSFLGQRGSTGELFF. As DNA, the CDR3 is TGTGCCAGCAGCTTCCTCGGCCAGCGGGGGAGCACCGGGGAGCTGTTTTTT.

CDR3: CASSLAREGYEQYF. In DNA form, the CDR3 reads TGTGCCAGCAGCTTAGCGCGGGAGGGTTACGAGCAGTACTTC. The gene calls are TRBV7-2 and TRBJ2-7, with TRBD2 identical over 9 bases. The CDR3 has 14 amino acids. The germline V gene encodes CDR1 SGHTA and CDR2 FQGNSA. The ends lost 0 bases at V and 4 bases at J; junction bases unmatched: 1.

V usage is TRBV7-8 and J usage is TRBJ2-7, with D uncertain. Trimming took off 0 bases at V and 3 bases at J, with 15 bases between the two ends. The CDR3 length is 16 residues. Germline CDR1 is SGHVS and CDR2 is FQNEAQ. This CDR3 reads CASSLALRSTGYEQYF. In DNA, the CDR3 is TGTGCCAGCAGCTTAGCGCTCCGATCAACCGGCTACGAGCAGTACTTC.

The chain employs TRBV4-2 and TRBJ1-5, with D unclear. CDR3 length: 14 residues. Trimming pared 1 base from V and 4 bases from J, leaving 8 bases between. Germline-derived CDR1 and CDR2 are LGHNA and YNFKEQ. The CDR3 region is CASSQGPGNQPQHF. CDR3 nucleotide sequence: TGTGCCAGCAGCCAAGGACCGGGGAATCAGCCCCAGCATTTT.

The CDR3 loop reads CASKAGDASGANVLTF. In DNA form, the CDR3 reads TGTGCCAGTAAGGCAGGGGACGCCTCTGGGGCCAACGTCCTGACTTTC. The chain recombines TRBV28 with TRBJ2-6, with TRBD1 as a possible D gene (6 bases). V lost 9 bases, J lost 0 bases, and 15 bases lay in between. This CDR3 is built from 16 residues. CDR1 and CDR2 from the germline V gene are MDHEN and SYDVKM.

The J gene is TRBJ2-5, the V gene TRBV25-1; no reliable D call. Germline lookup yields CDR1 MGHDK and CDR2 SYGVNS. The length of the CDR3 is 13 residues. The V end was cut by 6 bases, the J end by 5 bases, with 13 bases between. CDR3 protein: CASRVPPRETQYF. The CDR3 DNA follows: TGTGCCAGCAGGGTGCCCCCTCGGGAGACCCAGTACTTC.

V gene TRBV9 combines with J gene TRBJ2-1; 10 nucleotides align to TRBD1. The germline CDR1 and CDR2 sequences are SGDLS and YYNGEE. With 0 bases clipped from V and 6 bases from J, the junction kept 3 bases outside the gene matches. The CDR3 runs 15 residues. The CDR3 coding sequence is TGTGCCAGCAGCGTAGGACAGGGGGCTGGCAATGAGCAGTTCTTC. Translated: CASSVGQGAGNEQFF.

This clone was detected a few times. This chain uses TRBV18 with TRBJ1-3, with D perhaps TRBD1 (5 bases). This CDR3 contains 15 residues. V was pared by 3 bases and J by 0 bases, with 9 bases between. The V gene's germline CDR1 is KGHSH and CDR2 LQKENI. For the CDR3, the DNA is TGTGCCAGCTCACCCGGGGGGTCCTCTGGAAACACCATATATTTT. Its translation is CASSPGGSSGNTIYF.

The rearrangement joins TRBV11-3 to TRBJ2-5; perhaps TRBD1 as D (6 bases). The J call is uncertain, as TRBJ2-7 better fits the DNA end. Germline V lookup: CDR1 SGHNT, CDR2 YENEEA. The CDR3 has 14 residues. Written as DNA, the CDR3 is TGTGCCAGCAGCCCCTCCGGGACATCCTACGAGCAGTACTTC. It is translated as CASSPSGTSYEQYF.

This clone was detected only a few times. The chain carries TRBV11-2 and TRBJ2-7, with TRBD1 matching over 9 bases. CDR1 and CDR2 (germline): SGHAT, FQNNGV. The V and J ends lost 3 bases and 6 bases, in that order; junction bases with no gene match: 3. The CDR3 covers 13 residues. CDR3 amino acids: CASSFGTGSEQYF. In DNA, the CDR3 is TGTGCCAGCAGCTTTGGGACAGGGAGCGAGCAGTACTTC.

The chain links TRBV28 to TRBJ2-3, with 9 bases that match TRBD2. From germline, CDR1 is MDHEN and CDR2 SYDVKM. The CDR3 loop spans 16 amino acids. V lost 5 bases and J lost 0; bases outside the gene matches: 6. The CDR3 is CASSQTSGPSTDTQYF. The CDR3 DNA reads as TGTGCCAGCAGTCAAACTAGCGGGCCTAGCACAGATACGCAGTATTTT.

The gene calls are TRBV5-1 and TRBJ1-6; the D is unclear. The germline CDR1 and CDR2 sequences are SGHRS and YFSETQ. The CDR3 contains 16 residues. The V end lost 2 bases, the J end lost 10 bases, and 19 bases lay between the germline ends. Written as DNA, the CDR3 is TGCGCCAGCAGCTTTTCAAGTCTCGCGGCCGGGTCACCCCTCCACTTT. Its protein is CASSFSSLAAGSPLHF.

The rearrangement joins TRBV30 to TRBJ2-5, with 7 bases lining up with TRBD1. Germline V gene data show CDR1 as GTSNPN and CDR2 as SVGIG (reference sequence). With 2 bases clipped from V and 4 bases from J, the junction kept 4 bases outside the gene matches. The CDR3 runs to 13 residues. CDR3 in amino acids: CAWSLGGRETQYF. CDR3 nucleotide sequence: TGTGCCTGGAGTCTAGGGGGCCGAGAGACCCAGTACTTC.

The V and J genes are TRBV28 and TRBJ1-5, with 7 bases lining up with TRBD1. Trimming at V came to 7 bases and at J to 2 bases, leaving 5 bases not matched to a gene. Germline V gene data show CDR1 as MDHEN and CDR2 as SYDVKM. The CDR3 spans 14 residues. CDR3 sequence reads: CASKDRVGNQPQHF. The CDR3 DNA is TGTGCCAGCAAAGACAGGGTTGGCAATCAGCCCCAGCATTTT. The variable domain in full, completed from reference TRBV28 and TRBJ1-5, reads DVKVTQSSRYLVKRTGEKVFLECVQDMDHENMFWYRQDPGLGLRLIYFSYDVKMKEKGDIPEGYSVSREKKERFSLILESASTNQTSMYLCASKDRVGNQPQHFGDGTRLSIL.

V is TRBV29-1 and J is TRBJ1-2; D gene ambiguous. V shed 0 bases and J shed 4 bases, with 9 bases lying between them. In germline, CDR1 is SQVTM, CDR2 ANQGSEA. The CDR3 consists of 13 residues. The CDR3 protein is CSVEDPSAYGYTF. The CDR3 region has the DNA TGCAGCGTTGAAGATCCGAGCGCCTATGGCTACACCTTC.

J is TRBJ2-5 and V is TRBV9; TRBD1 aligns across 7 bases. CDR1 SGDLS and CDR2 YYNGEE come from the germline V gene. The CDR3 covers 16 residues. The V segment lost 3 bases and the J segment 5 bases; nucleotides outside the gene matches: 13. CDR3 in amino acids: CASSAVVGQPWETQYF. For the CDR3, the DNA is TGTGCCAGCAGCGCCGTGGTGGGACAGCCCTGGGAGACCCAGTACTTC.

This chain connects TRBV28 to TRBJ1-4; D remains ambiguous. Trimming took 5 bases from V and 8 from J, leaving 6 bases between them. Germline loops: CDR1 MDHEN, CDR2 SYDVKM. The CDR3 is made up of 11 amino acids. The CDR3 nucleotides are TGTGCCAGCAGTGCTGAGGAAAAACTGTTTTTT. Translation: CASSAEEKLFF.

The chain employs TRBV5-1 and TRBJ2-7, with D perhaps matching TRBD2 (5 bases). V lost 0 bases and J 3 bases, leaving 13 bases between the germline ends. The CDR3 runs to 15 residues. Germline CDR1 and CDR2: SGHRS and YFSETQ. The CDR3 region has the DNA TGCGCCAGCAGCTTGGGTGACTACCAGAACTACGAGCAGTACTTC. Translated: CASSLGDYQNYEQYF.

The chain is built from TRBV7-2 and TRBJ2-5, with D tentatively TRBD2 (6 bases). Judging by the DNA end, TRBJ2-7 fits better; the J call may be wrong. CDR3 size: 16 residues. Germline CDR1 and CDR2: SGHTA and FQGNSA. The CDR3 reads CASRLYGGSGSYEQYF. The CDR3 nucleotides are TGTGCCAGCAGACTTTATGGGGGGAGTGGGTCCTACGAGCAGTACTTC.

This clone has more than one count but fewer than ten. The J gene is TRBJ1-5, the V gene TRBV15; 7 nucleotides align to TRBD1. CDR1 is LNHNV and CDR2 is YYDKDF in the germline V gene (reference sequence). The CDR3 totals 15 residues. After removal of 3 bases from V and 3 bases from J, the junction contained 5 bases not matched to a gene. The CDR3 nucleotides are TGTGCCACCAGCAGCTCCGGGACAGCCAATCAGCCCCAGCATTTT. It encodes CATSSSGTANQPQHF.

The V call is TRBV28, the J call TRBJ1-1; 8 bases line up with TRBD1. The CDR3 consists of 15 residues. Trimming took 6 bases from V and 4 from J; bases not matched to a gene: 10. Germline loops: CDR1 MDHEN, CDR2 SYDVKM. This chain's CDR3 is CASRTGGGGGTEAFF. CDR3 bases: TGTGCCAGCAGAACAGGGGGAGGTGGTGGCACTGAAGCTTTCTTT.

The chain links TRBV14 to TRBJ2-1; 7 bases are a match to TRBD1. Germline assignment: CDR1 SGHDN and CDR2 FVKESK. The CDR3 runs 13 residues. J gave up 8 bases and V 4 bases, and 5 bases lay outside the gene matches. This CDR3 is CASSLTGRDEQFF. DNA of the CDR3: TGTGCCAGCAGCCTGACAGGGCGCGATGAGCAGTTCTTC.

V is TRBV6-5 and J is TRBJ1-2; 7 bases match TRBD1. The CDR3 spans 16 residues. V shed 0 bases, J shed 4 bases, and the junction held 8 bases outside the gene matches. Germline CDR1 reads MNHEY; CDR2 reads SVGAGI. The CDR3 DNA is TGTGCCAGCAGTTACTCTTCAGGGGGTTTAGCCTATGGCTACACCTTC. Residues: CASSYSSGGLAYGYTF.

This chain joins TRBV7-2 and TRBJ2-5, with D perhaps matching TRBD1 (5 bases). Germline assignment: CDR1 SGHTA and CDR2 FQGNSA. The CDR3 contains 14 residues. V was cut by 0 bases and J by 0 bases, with 5 bases left in between. The chain's CDR3 is CASSLAGDQETQYF. The CDR3 coding sequence is TGTGCCAGCAGCTTAGCAGGGGACCAAGAGACCCAGTACTTC.

The table lists this clone with a few counts. The CDR3 reads CASSRGAAQADTQYF. For the CDR3, the DNA is TGCGCCAGCAGCCGCGGGGCGGCCCAGGCAGATACGCAGTATTTT. The chain links TRBV4-3 to TRBJ2-3; a possible D gene is TRBD2 (6 bases). V was cut by 4 bases and J by 4 bases, with 15 bases left in between. The CDR3 extends over 15 amino acids. Germline V gene lookup returns CDR1 LGHNA and CDR2 YSLEER.